The 18 T cell receptor beta chains given below trace back to one sample, sequenced in a study of cytotoxic CD8 clonotypes in ibrutinib-treated CLL. Profiling relied on immunoSEQ multiplex PCR, and the TCRdb table lists in-frame clones only, not all of them. The sample records about 270,000 clones, around 77% being singletons. The starting material was PBMCs, obtained at disease progression, from a patient treated with ibrutinib. These receptor sequences come from a human donor with chronic lymphocytic leukemia.

This clone was seen a few times. The chain joins TRBV28 to TRBJ1-1; 8 bases align to TRBD1. Germline CDR1 reads MDHEN; CDR2 reads SYDVKM. The CDR3 has 12 residues. V lost 7 bases, J lost 4 bases, and 2 bases stayed unmatched. The CDR3 region has the DNA TGTGCCAGCAACACAGGGGGCACTGAAGCTTTCTTT. Residues: CASNTGGTEAFF.

The V call is TRBV4-3, the J call TRBJ2-1; 10 bases align to TRBD2. The CDR3 is made up of 18 amino acids. V dropped 1 base and J dropped 2; count of bases not matched to a gene: 8. The germline gives CDR1 LGHNA, CDR2 YSLEER. As DNA, the CDR3 is TGCGCCAGCAGCCAAGCCAATCCGGGACTAGCGACCTACAATGAGCAGTTCTTC. Its protein is CASSQANPGLATYNEQFF.

The rearrangement links TRBV28 to TRBJ2-7; D unresolved. The CDR3 has 11 residues. V was clipped by 2 bases and J by 2 bases, with 1 base between them. From germline, CDR1 is MDHEN and CDR2 SYDVKM. The CDR3 sequence is CASSLAYEQYF. CDR3 sequence (DNA): TGTGCCAGCAGTTTAGCCTACGAGCAGTACTTC.

This chain connects TRBV9 to TRBJ2-6; the match to TRBD1 covers 8 bases. Germline loops: CDR1 SGDLS, CDR2 YYNGEE. V dropped 3 bases and J dropped 2; count of bases not matched to a gene: 1. The CDR3 extends over 15 amino acids. CDR3 coding DNA: TGTGCCAGCAGCGCACAGGGGGCTGGGGCCAACGTCCTGACTTTC. Protein sequence: CASSAQGAGANVLTF.

J is TRBJ1-1 and V is TRBV11-2; D is undetermined. V shed 1 base and J shed 1 base, with 4 bases lying between them. The CDR3 consists of 13 residues. The germline V gene has CDR1 SGHAT and CDR2 FQNNGV. The CDR3 nucleotides read TGTGCCAGCAGCTTAGTGGCGAACACTGAAGCTTTCTTT. It yields the protein CASSLVANTEAFF.

V usage is TRBV7-2 and J usage is TRBJ1-2; TRBD1 matches 7 bases. Germline CDR1 is SGHTA and CDR2 is FQGNSA. Trimming cost V 10 bases and J 4 bases; bases outside gene matches: 24. CDR3 size: 18 residues. CDR3 sequence (DNA): TGTGCCATCTTCGGTAGGGACAGACCAGATCAATCCAGCTATGGCTACACCTTC. Translating gives CAIFGRDRPDQSSYGYTF.

This sequence joins TRBV6-4 and TRBJ2-1; 8 positions agree with TRBD1. Losses at the gene ends were 6 bases for V and 5 bases for J; bases not matched to a gene: 9. The CDR3 loop spans 15 amino acids. CDR1 and CDR2 from the germline V gene are MRHNA and SNTAGT. The CDR3 here is CASRKGGQAHNEQFF. CDR3 bases: TGTGCCAGCAGAAAGGGGGGACAGGCCCACAATGAGCAGTTCTTC.

This chain joins TRBV5-1 and TRBJ2-3, with TRBD2 matching 8 bases. Germline V lookup: CDR1 SGHRS, CDR2 YFSETQ. The CDR3 covers 15 residues. V shed 2 bases, J shed 6 bases, and the junction held 8 bases outside the gene matches. CDR3 protein: CASSFSGSAYDTQYF. The DNA for the CDR3 is TGCGCCAGCAGCTTCAGCGGGAGCGCGTACGATACGCAGTATTTT.

This sequence joins TRBV6-5 and TRBJ1-6; D gene ambiguous. There are 13 residues in the CDR3. V was clipped by 2 bases and J by 10 bases, with 9 bases between them. Germline V gene lookup returns CDR1 MNHEY and CDR2 SVGAGI. CDR3 region: CASSYGRTSPLHF. The DNA of the CDR3 is TGTGCCAGCAGTTACGGCAGGACCTCACCCCTCCACTTT.

This clone showed up just a few times. The V gene is TRBV25-1, the J gene TRBJ2-7; perhaps TRBD1 as D (6 bases). Trimming shortened V by 2 bases and J by 5 bases, and 7 bases separated the two germline ends. CDR1 is MGHDK, CDR2 SYGVNS, per germline. This CDR3 has 12 amino acids. The CDR3 DNA is TGTGCCAGCAGTGAAGGGGGCCACGAGCAGTACTTC. Amino acid sequence: CASSEGGHEQYF.

V gene TRBV6-5 combines with J gene TRBJ2-7; TRBD1 matches at 7 bases. Germline values: CDR1 MNHEY, CDR2 SVGAGI. The V gene end was trimmed by 2 bases and the J gene end by 6 bases; junction bases not matched to a gene: 4. The CDR3 spans 13 residues. As DNA, the CDR3 is TGTGCCAGCAGTTACGACAGGGTTGCCGAGCAGTACTTC. This encodes CASSYDRVAEQYF.

The chain combines TRBV7-8 with TRBJ2-7; 14 positions match TRBD2. This CDR3 has 15 amino acids. Germline V gene sequence: CDR1 SGHVS, CDR2 FQNEAQ. The V gene end was trimmed by 5 bases and the J gene end by 4 bases; junction bases not matched to a gene: 4. The CDR3 DNA reads TGTGCCAGCAGCGCCAGACTAGCGGGAGGGTACGAGCAGTACTTC. Amino acids: CASSARLAGGYEQYF.

The chain joins TRBV5-1 to TRBJ1-6; D unclear. Germline V lookup: CDR1 SGHRS, CDR2 YFSETQ. The CDR3 runs to 14 residues. V gave up 3 bases and J gave up 2 bases, with 6 bases separating them. CDR3 DNA: TGCGCCAGCAGCTACGGGACCTATAATTCACCCCTCCACTTT. Encoded protein: CASSYGTYNSPLHF. The entire variable domain, with the rest obtained from reference TRBV5-1 and TRBJ1-6, is as follows: KAGVTQTPRYLIKTRGQQVTLSCSPISGHRSVSWYQQTPGQGLQFLFEYFSETQRNKGNFPGRFSGRQFSNSRSEMNVSTLELGDSALYLCASSYGTYNSPLHFGNGTRLTVT.

The J gene is TRBJ1-2, the V gene TRBV5-1, with TRBD1 identical over 7 bases. V was clipped by 4 bases and J by 9 bases; unmatched bases: 12. The CDR3 is 14 amino acids. Germline CDR1 SGHRS, CDR2 YFSETQ. The CDR3 DNA is TGCGCCAGCAGCCCTCGACAGGGACCTAGTAGCTACACCTTC. As protein: CASSPRQGPSSYTF. The variable domain in full, with the rest retrieved from reference TRBV5-1 and TRBJ1-2, is KAGVTQTPRYLIKTRGQQVTLSCSPISGHRSVSWYQQTPGQGLQFLFEYFSETQRNKGNFPGRFSGRQFSNSRSEMNVSTLELGDSALYLCASSPRQGPSSYTFGSGTRLTVV.

This clone has more than one count but fewer than ten. This sequence joins TRBV2 and TRBJ2-7, with 8 bases identical to TRBD1. This CDR3 is 13 amino acids long. CDR1 and CDR2 (germline): SNHLY, FYNNEI. V lost 11 bases, J lost 2 bases, and 8 bases stayed unmatched. The CDR3 sequence is CAARAQGAYEQYF. In DNA, the CDR3 is TGTGCCGCGCGGGCACAGGGGGCCTACGAGCAGTACTTC.

This clone appeared a single time. V gene TRBV11-2 combines with J gene TRBJ2-4; a weak D match, TRBD1 (6 bases). Trimming removed 5 bases at V and 3 bases at J, with 11 bases between. Germline loops: CDR1 SGHAT, CDR2 FQNNGV. This CDR3 spans 14 amino acids. The CDR3 protein is CASSPRTDKNIQYF. CDR3 DNA: TGTGCCAGCAGCCCGAGGACAGACAAAAACATTCAGTACTTC.

The chain carries TRBV6-5 and TRBJ2-7; 8 bases map to TRBD1. Germline loops: CDR1 MNHEY, CDR2 SVGAGI. This CDR3 region has 12 residues. Losses at the gene ends were 6 bases for V and 7 bases for J; bases not matched to a gene: 5. The chain's CDR3 is CASRRTGLEQYF. CDR3 coding DNA: TGTGCCAGCAGGCGGACAGGGTTGGAGCAGTACTTC.

The genes are TRBV10-3 and TRBJ2-7; 7 nucleotides agree with TRBD1. V trimming: 3 bases; J trimming: 2 bases; junction bases outside the gene matches: 4. This CDR3 region has 14 residues. Germline CDR1 reads ENHRY; CDR2 reads SYGVKD. CDR3 amino acids: CAISDWDSPYEQYF. The CDR3 DNA follows: TGTGCCATCAGTGATTGGGACAGCCCCTACGAGCAGTACTTC.